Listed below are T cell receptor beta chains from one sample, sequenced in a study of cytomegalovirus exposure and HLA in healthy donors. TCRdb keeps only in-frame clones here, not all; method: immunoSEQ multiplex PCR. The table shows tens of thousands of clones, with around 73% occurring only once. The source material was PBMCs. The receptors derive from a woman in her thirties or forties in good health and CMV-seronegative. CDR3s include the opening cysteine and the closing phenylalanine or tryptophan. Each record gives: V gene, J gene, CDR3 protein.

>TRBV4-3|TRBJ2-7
CASSHTRTGTRAYEQYF
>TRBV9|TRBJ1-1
CASSVATFPGTEAFF
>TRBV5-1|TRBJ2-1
CASSSLAAFSYNEQFF
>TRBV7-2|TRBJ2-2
CASSRGGATGELFF
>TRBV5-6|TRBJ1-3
CASSWSGQGRNTIYF
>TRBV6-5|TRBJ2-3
CASSGLAGGDTQYF
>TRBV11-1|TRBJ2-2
CASSFTSGRASELFF
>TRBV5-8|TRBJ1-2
CASSPPDRGWYGYTF
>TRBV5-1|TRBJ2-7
CASSSYRGQGWSEQYF
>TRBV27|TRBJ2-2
CASSFGQGGTGELFF
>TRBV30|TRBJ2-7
CAWSARSGIRSYEQYF
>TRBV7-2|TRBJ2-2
CASSLAPPLAGGPLGELFF
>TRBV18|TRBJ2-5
CASSPLHREETQYF
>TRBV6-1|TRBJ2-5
CASSEPDRGFETQYF
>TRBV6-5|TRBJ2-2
CASSYSWGGAGELFF
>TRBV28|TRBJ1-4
CASSLSDYGEKLFF